This TCR beta chain was profiled in a study of prognosis after radiotherapy for stage I lung cancer (dated by TCRdb to the early 2020s). Looking at the study overall: Between April 2018 and early 2019, roughly 18 patients with stage I NSCLC were enrolled in Nanjing, China. Newly diagnosed primary stage I lung tumors were present in about 13 patients, and oligometastatic NSCLC after surgical resection of the primary tumor was present in four or five patients. All patients were considered medically inoperable, owing to comorbidities in about a dozen and refusal of surgery in seven or eight. The cohort comprised 13 men and a handful of women with a median age of around 74 years, ranging from roughly 53 to 85 years. Tumor histology was squamous cell carcinoma in 7 or 8 patients and adenocarcinoma in some 12. Image-guided IMRT or VMAT was used to deliver SBRT in 3 to 5 fractions at a biologically effective dose of at least 100 Gy. No patient received concurrent therapy alongside SBRT. Distant metastases were developed by four of the 19 patients after SBRT, at a median of roughly 7 months, whereas no significant progression was observed in the other 15 patients. Peripheral blood TCR beta repertoires were profiled in stage I NSCLC patients before and after stereotactic body radiotherapy, and the repertoires were related to distant failure. For each of the approximately 19 patients, one blood sample was taken before SBRT and one after, so the study sequenced around 40 samples in total. Results the study describes overall, beyond this receptor: Post-SBRT Shannon entropy and its change from baseline were lower in patients who developed distant metastases; baseline Shannon entropy was not associated with metastases. Tumor specificity of expanded TCR clones was not determined. The small cohort and short follow-up limited the study, so independent validation of the findings is needed. All reported P values were unadjusted for multiple comparisons. Differences in TRBV and TRBJ usage frequencies by metastasis status were reportedly observed in two V genes at baseline and in several V and two J genes after SBRT. Unique TCR clone counts fell after SBRT (median approximately 10,000 before versus several thousand after; Wilcoxon paired P=0.011).

Trimming at the junction amounts to 2 bases on V and 2 bases on J, and the germline ends lie 11 bases apart. The CDR3 numbers 15 residues from cysteine through phenylalanine. Just CDR3 DNA is preserved here, 45 bases in frame from base 1. The germline V gene provides CDR1 KGHDR and CDR2 SFDVKD. The TCR beta CDR3 region was amplified from genomic DNA by two rounds of multiplex PCR. In the first PCR round, primers specific to each TRBV and TRBJ gene were used, and the primer sequences were filed in Chinese patent CN105087789A. Universal primers were used in the second PCR round. The Roche High Pure PCR Template Preparation Kit was used to extract genomic DNA from frozen PBMCs. An Illumina HiSeq 3000 was used to sequence the libraries paired-end with 151 bp reads. On the study's bioinformatics: Raw reads lacking the multiplex PCR primer sequences were removed with CutAdapt. Using PEAR, the high-quality paired reads were merged into contigs. MiXCR assigned TRB V, D and J gene segments to each contig by aligning to reference sequences. CDR3 sequences were clustered by base quality and sequence similarity to remove sequencing errors. Shannon entropy normalized by the natural log of productive TCR sequence number was used as the measure of diversity. Clonality was computed as one minus the ratio of Shannon entropy to the natural log of the number of unique clonotypes. Progression-free survival cut-offs for repertoire metrics were chosen using the Youden index of ROC curves, with analyses run in R 3.5.3. TCRdb reprocessing: public reads trimmed at Q25 with fastp, clones called with MiXCR, in-frame beta chains kept. Rows are unified per CDR3 protein, each entry keeping the most common DNA and genes. TCRdb, not the original authors, processed these V and J calls. The sample table shows about 21,000 distinct CDR3 sequences, and about 42% are seen once. In total, the top ten clones hold roughly a third of the sample.

All patients had node-negative disease on CT and PET/CT, and none had a history of other malignancies or had previously received chemotherapy or radiotherapy. At each of two time points, around 6 milliliters of peripheral venous blood were collected into EDTA tubes. Ficoll-Paque Plus density-gradient centrifugation was used to isolate PBMCs. Samples were stored at -80°C immediately after collection until analysis. In this sample, this clonotype turned up many times. Which antigen it targets is not known. Base qualities are not recorded, but no much larger clone differs from it by a single base. This clonotype originated in a donor older than 45 with non-small cell lung cancer. The sequence is built from TRBV24-1 and TRBJ2-5; TRBD1 is a possible D gene, resting on 5 matching bases. Sequenced material: PBMCs, taken before or after stereotactic body radiation therapy (not recorded which). The DNA sequence is given as TGTGCCACCAGTGATTACGTCCCAGGGCAAGAGACCCAGTACTTC. The translation is CATSDYVPGQETQYF.